Following are 20 T cell receptor beta chains from one sample sequenced in a study of T cell responses to AZD1222 COVID-19 vaccine. The table came from immunoSEQ multiplex PCR; TCRdb's copy has only in-frame clones and leaves some out. Of over 45,000 clones listed, more than 70% were seen once; the top ten hold 15% to 20%. Sample: peripheral blood, taken on day 0 of MenACWY control vaccination. The receptors stem from an adult in good health.

The J gene is TRBJ1-4, the V gene TRBV7-6; a possible D gene is TRBD1 (5 bases). V was pared by 5 bases and J by 2 bases, with 12 bases between. The CDR3 runs 15 residues. Germline loops: CDR1 SGHVS, CDR2 FNYEAQ. The CDR3 bases are TGTGCCAGCAGCGGGGGAGTGAATACTAATGAAAAACTGTTTTTT. This sequence encodes CASSGGVNTNEKLFF. The variable domain in full, with the rest retrieved from reference TRBV7-6 and TRBJ1-4, is GAGVSQSPRYKVTKRGQDVALRCDPISGHVSLYWYRQALGQGPEFLTYFNYEAQQDKSGLPNDRFSAERPEGSISTLTIQRTEQRDSAMYRCASSGGVNTNEKLFFGSGTQLSVL.

The chain uses TRBV6-4 and TRBJ2-2; 10 positions match TRBD2. There are 19 residues in the CDR3. J lost 0 bases, V lost 5 bases, and 12 bases had no gene match. Germline CDR1 is MRHNA and CDR2 is SNTAGT. The CDR3 here is CASSRQLAGRPTNTGELFF. In nucleotides, the CDR3 is TGTGCCAGCAGTCGTCAACTAGCGGGGCGACCAACGAACACCGGGGAGCTGTTTTTT.

This rearrangement joins TRBV19 to TRBJ2-3; 7 bases align to TRBD1. CDR1 and CDR2 from the germline V gene are LNHDA and SQIVND (reference sequence). V shed 10 bases and J 1 base; nucleotides not matched to a gene: 5. This CDR3 has 13 amino acids. The CDR3 coding sequence is TGTGCCACCACAGGGGTACGCACAGATACGCAGTATTTT. It codes for CATTGVRTDTQYF.

The rearrangement links TRBV28 to TRBJ1-4; D is ambiguous. The CDR3 is made up of 16 amino acids. Looked up from germline, CDR1 is MDHEN and CDR2 is SYDVKM. Trimming took 7 bases from V and 0 from J, leaving 15 bases between them. CDR3: CASTSRGPSTNEKLFF. CDR3 nucleotide sequence: TGTGCCAGCACATCCCGTGGGCCCTCAACTAATGAAAAACTGTTTTTT.

This clone is a singleton in its sample. The J gene is TRBJ1-1, the V gene TRBV19; TRBD1 agrees at 12 bases. Germline-derived CDR1 and CDR2 are LNHDA and SQIVND (reference sequence). Trimming took 6 bases from V and 1 from J; bases not matched to a gene: 9. This CDR3 has 17 residues. The CDR3 DNA is TGTGCCAGTAGCCTTCCGGGACAGGGGGCGGCGAACACTGAAGCTTTCTTT. It encodes CASSLPGQGAANTEAFF.

The chain uses TRBV15 and TRBJ2-1; TRBD1 is a possible D gene (6 bases). CDR3 length: 17 amino acids. The V end lost 0 bases, the J end lost 6 bases, and 18 bases lay between the germline ends. Germline values: CDR1 LNHNV, CDR2 YYDKDF (reference sequence). Here the CDR3 reads CATSRDPGGAPGNEQFF. CDR3 nucleotide sequence: TGTGCCACCAGCAGAGATCCTGGGGGCGCTCCTGGCAATGAGCAGTTCTTC.

The genes are TRBV4-1 and TRBJ2-3; TRBD2 is a possible D gene (6 bases). Trimming removed 4 bases from V and 0 bases from J, with 8 bases in between. Germline V gives CDR1 MGHRA, CDR2 YSYEKL. This CDR3 comprises 14 residues. The CDR3 protein is CASSPSVSTDTQYF. CDR3 coding DNA: TGCGCCAGCAGCCCTAGCGTTAGCACAGATACGCAGTATTTT.

DNA for the CDR3: TGTGCCAGCAGGGCAGGAGGACTAGCGGGAGGCACAGATACGCAGTATTTT. It is translated as CASRAGGLAGGTDTQYF. The chain joins TRBV7-3 to TRBJ2-3, with 13 bases fitting TRBD2. Germline V gene sequence: CDR1 SGHTA, CDR2 FQGTGA. The CDR3 spans 17 residues. V lost 6 bases to trimming and J lost 1 base; unmatched junction nucleotides: 7.

The CDR3 is CASSQGTSEKGDTQYF. Here the CDR3 DNA reads TGTGCCAGCAGCCAAGGGACTAGCGAAAAGGGAGATACGCAGTATTTT. This chain links TRBV3-1 (or the pseudogene TRBV3-2) with TRBJ2-3; 9 positions agree with TRBD2. Germline values: CDR1 LGHDT, CDR2 YNNKEL (reference sequence). The CDR3 has 16 amino acids. Trimming took 1 base from V and 5 from J; bases not matched to a gene: 7.

The chain joins TRBV18 to TRBJ1-1; a possible D gene is TRBD1 (6 bases). Germline V gene data show CDR1 as KGHSH and CDR2 as LQKENI. V lost 6 bases and J lost 0, with 20 bases in between. This CDR3 spans 17 amino acids. In DNA, the CDR3 is TGTGCCAGCTCTCCTCTTAGTTCGACAGGCCTGAACACTGAAGCTTTCTTT. Its protein is CASSPLSSTGLNTEAFF.

The chain couples TRBV2 to TRBJ2-2; no clear D. The CDR3 loop spans 13 amino acids. V was clipped by 1 base and J by 7 bases, with 7 bases between them. Germline loops: CDR1 SNHLY, CDR2 FYNNEI. The CDR3 nucleotides are TGTGCCAGCAGTGAAGTACGGTTCGGGGAGCTGTTTTTT. Translation: CASSEVRFGELFF.

The gene calls are TRBV29-1 and TRBJ1-6; 7 bases are a match to TRBD1. The CDR3 spans 12 residues. V dropped 5 bases and J dropped 6; count of bases not matched to a gene: 1. Looked up from germline, CDR1 is SQVTM and CDR2 is ANQGSEA. CDR3 in DNA: TGCAGCGTTCGACAGGGTAATTCACCCCTCCACTTT. Translation: CSVRQGNSPLHF.

This clone appeared once. The V and J genes are TRBV19 and TRBJ2-1; D is unclear. Deletions cut 3 bases from V and 11 bases from J, with 8 bases between. Germline V CDR1 and CDR2: LNHDA, SQIVND (reference sequence). The CDR3 runs 11 residues. The CDR3 nucleotides are TGTGCCAGTAGTATCAGAGGAAAGCAGTTCTTC. Its translation: CASSIRGKQFF.

This rearrangement joins TRBV9 to TRBJ2-5; possible D gene TRBD2, 6 bases. The CDR3 runs to 15 residues. Germline V gene data show CDR1 as SGDLS and CDR2 as YYNGEE. With 4 bases removed from V and 4 bases from J, the gap between germline ends came to 17 bases. The CDR3 here is CASSPSARSGETQYF. The DNA for the CDR3 is TGTGCCAGCAGCCCTAGCGCTAGGAGCGGAGAGACCCAGTACTTC.

This clone was found a few times. V and J are TRBV30 and TRBJ1-2; TRBD1 might be the D (6 bases). Trimming took off 2 bases at V and 7 bases at J, with 20 bases between the two ends. The length of the CDR3 is 15 residues. The germline V gene has CDR1 GTSNPN and CDR2 SVGIG (reference sequence). The CDR3 DNA follows: TGTGCCTGGAGTTCGGCGGCTAGGGGGTACGGTGGCTACACCTTC. It codes for CAWSSAARGYGGYTF.

The chain is built from TRBV28 and TRBJ2-5, with 7 bases that match TRBD2. The CDR3 loop spans 13 amino acids. Germline CDR1 reads MDHEN; CDR2 reads SYDVKM. V shed 1 base and J 8 bases; nucleotides not matched to a gene: 4. CDR3 DNA: TGTGCCAGCAGTTTATCAGCGGGGCGAACCCAGTACTTC. It codes for CASSLSAGRTQYF.

The chain combines TRBV11-2 with TRBJ1-4, with a tentative D call TRBD1 (5 bases). V shed 2 bases and J shed 10 bases, with 11 bases lying between them. This CDR3 contains 13 residues. CDR1 is SGHAT and CDR2 is FQNNGV in the germline V gene. Here the CDR3 DNA reads TGTGCCAGCAGCTTAATTTTCGGGGGAAAACTGTTTTTT. This encodes CASSLIFGGKLFF. Filled out from reference TRBV11-2 and TRBJ1-4, the complete variable domain reads EAGVAQSPRYKIIEKRQSVAFWCNPISGHATLYWYQQILGQGPKLLIQFQNNGVVDDSQLPKDRFSAERLKGVDSTLKIQPAKLEDSAVYLCASSLIFGGKLFFGSGTQLSVL.

In this sample, this clone turned up once. The gene calls are TRBV30 and TRBJ1-1; TRBD1 aligns across 9 bases. The CDR3 sequence is 14 residues long. The V gene's germline CDR1 is GTSNPN and CDR2 SVGIG (reference sequence). The junction had 8 bases not matched to a gene; V was cut back by 3 bases and J by 6 bases. In DNA form, the CDR3 reads TGTGCCTGGAGAAGGGACAGGGCGTTCGCTGAAGCTTTCTTT. It encodes CAWRRDRAFAEAFF. Looking up the rest from reference TRBV30 and TRBJ1-1 gives the full variable domain: SQTIHQWPATLVQPVGSPLSLECTVEGTSNPNLYWYRQAAGRGLQLLFYSVGIGQISSEVPQNLSASRPQDRQFILSSKKLLLSDSGFYLCAWRRDRAFAEAFFGQGTRLTVV.

The chain joins TRBV30 to TRBJ1-2, with a possible D match to TRBD1 (5 bases). The ends were cut back, 4 bases at V and 4 bases at J, with 13 bases in the middle. Germline assignment: CDR1 GTSNPN and CDR2 SVGIG (reference sequence). There are 13 residues in the CDR3. DNA of the CDR3: TGTGCCTGGACCAAGGGGATCGGCTATGGCTACACCTTC. Amino acid sequence: CAWTKGIGYGYTF.

V usage is TRBV9 and J usage is TRBJ2-3; the D call may be TRBD1 or TRBD2 (5 bases each). This CDR3 is 15 amino acids long. CDR1 and CDR2 from the germline V gene are SGDLS and YYNGEE. Trimming took 0 bases from V and 0 from J, leaving 8 bases between them. The CDR3 DNA reads TGTGCCAGCAGCGTAGTGGGGGATAGCACAGATACGCAGTATTTT. It specifies CASSVVGDSTDTQYF.